Below are 21 T cell receptor beta chains sequenced from a single sample in a study of blood T cell repertoires in COVID-19. The protocol was immunoSEQ multiplex PCR, while the TCRdb copy is restricted to in-frame clones and leaves out a portion. The sample carries around 320,000 clones, about 87% recorded once. Material: peripheral blood. The receptors stem from a woman in her 30s who had recovered from COVID-19.

A note on this clone: The same CDR3 is also encoded by other DNA sequences in this sample. This chain joins TRBV19 and TRBJ2-7; maybe TRBD2 (6 bases). The CDR3 consists of 14 residues. With 3 bases removed from V and 0 bases from J, the gap between germline ends came to 9 bases. The germline CDR1 and CDR2 sequences are LNHDA and SQIVND (reference sequence). The CDR3: CASSIGTDSYEQYF. The CDR3 nucleotides read TGTGCCAGTAGTATTGGGACTGACTCCTACGAGCAGTACTTC.

The CDR3 DNA reads TGTGCCAGCAGTACACTAGCGGGGGGGCTCTACGAGCAGTACTTC. The encoded protein is CASSTLAGGLYEQYF. This chain joins TRBV27 and TRBJ2-7; TRBD2 matches at 13 bases. CDR3 length: 15 residues. The germline V gene has CDR1 MNHEY and CDR2 SMNVEV (reference sequence). J lost 3 bases, V lost 5 bases, and 4 bases had no gene match.

The chain carries TRBV7-2 and TRBJ1-2; D is ambiguous. Between the trimmed V and J ends, which lost 0 bases and 6 bases, there was a span of 14 bases. Germline assignment: CDR1 SGHTA and CDR2 FQGNSA. The CDR3 is 15 amino acids. CDR3 sequence (DNA): TGTGCCAGCAGCTTAGCCTCGGGAGGGTGGAATGGCTACACCTTC. This sequence encodes CASSLASGGWNGYTF.

The chain is built from TRBV3-1 (or the pseudogene TRBV3-2) and TRBJ1-2, with TRBD1 as a possible D gene (5 bases). Per the germline V gene, CDR1 is LGHDT and CDR2 is YNNKEL (reference sequence). This CDR3 is 15 amino acids long. With 3 bases removed from V and 4 bases from J, the gap between germline ends came to 15 bases. The DNA for the CDR3 is TGTGCCAGCAGCCACCCGGAGGAGGGGAGCTATGGCTACACCTTC. This encodes CASSHPEEGSYGYTF.

This chain connects TRBV10-3 to TRBJ1-5; D is perhaps TRBD1 (5 bases). The germline V gene has CDR1 ENHRY and CDR2 SYGVKD. CDR3 size: 12 residues. V was pared by 8 bases and J by 1 base, with 6 bases between. CDR3 sequence: CAIGGSNQPQHF. The CDR3 nucleotides read TGTGCCATCGGGGGGAGCAATCAGCCCCAGCATTTT.

The chain has TRBV5-1 and TRBJ2-7; D remains ambiguous. Trimming stripped 2 bases from V and 9 bases from J, with 18 bases between. The CDR3 consists of 14 residues. CDR1 is SGHRS and CDR2 is YFSETQ in the germline V gene. The CDR3 is CASSFDNSLVGQYF. The CDR3 bases are TGCGCCAGCAGCTTCGACAATTCCCTTGTTGGGCAGTACTTC.

This clone has a single count. This rearrangement joins TRBV28 to TRBJ1-2, with TRBD1 identical over 9 bases. CDR3 length equals 13 residues. The junction had 5 bases not matched to a gene; V was cut back by 7 bases and J by 5 bases. Germline-derived CDR1 and CDR2 are MDHEN and SYDVKM. As DNA, the CDR3 is TGTGCCAGCATTGGGACAGGGATATATGGCTACACCTTC. Encoded protein: CASIGTGIYGYTF.

The DNA of the CDR3 is TGTGCCAGCAGCTTGGTGAGCGGGGAGACCCAGTACTTC. Protein sequence: CASSLVSGETQYF. The chain links TRBV5-6 to TRBJ2-5; possible D gene TRBD2, 6 bases. CDR3 size: 13 residues. Trimming removed 0 bases at V and 5 bases at J, with 8 bases between. CDR1 is SGHDT and CDR2 is YYEEEE in the germline V gene.

This clone was found once. The V and J genes are TRBV18 and TRBJ1-2; D is undetermined. The CDR3 has 14 amino acids. Germline-derived CDR1 and CDR2 are KGHSH and LQKENI. Trimming took off 1 base at V and 5 bases at J, with 11 bases between the two ends. This chain's CDR3 is CASSPRIDPYGYTF. DNA of the CDR3: TGTGCCAGCTCACCACGAATAGATCCTTATGGCTACACCTTC.

This sequence joins TRBV4-3 and TRBJ1-3, with a possible D match to TRBD1 (5 bases). Looked up from germline, CDR1 is LGHNA and CDR2 is YSLEER. There are 16 residues in the CDR3. The ends were cut back, 1 base at V and 0 bases at J, with 10 bases in the middle. The CDR3 DNA is TGCGCCAGCAGCCAAGGTGGACAAAACTCTGGAAACACCATATATTTT. The encoded protein is CASSQGGQNSGNTIYF.

This rearrangement joins TRBV5-8 to TRBJ2-5; no clear D gene. This CDR3 spans 15 amino acids. V gave up 0 bases and J gave up 4 bases, with 13 bases separating them. Germline-derived CDR1 and CDR2 are SGHTS and YDEGEE. This CDR3 reads CASSLAAPGRETQYF. CDR3 nucleotide sequence: TGTGCCAGCAGCTTGGCGGCCCCTGGGCGAGAGACCCAGTACTTC.

V usage is TRBV3-1 (or the pseudogene TRBV3-2) and J usage is TRBJ2-2; TRBD2 matches at 9 bases. V was clipped by 4 bases and J by 3 bases; unmatched bases: 6. Germline CDR1 reads LGHDT; CDR2 reads YNNKEL (reference sequence). The CDR3 is made up of 16 amino acids. The CDR3 bases are TGTGCCAGCAGCCGAGTAGCGGGGGTTGACACCGGGGAGCTGTTTTTT. Translation gives CASSRVAGVDTGELFF.

The gene calls are TRBV4-3 and TRBJ2-5; 9 positions match TRBD2. Germline CDR1 reads LGHNA; CDR2 reads YSLEER. This CDR3 contains 15 residues. The ends lost 2 bases at V and 4 bases at J; junction bases unmatched: 5. The CDR3 DNA follows: TGCGCCAGCAGCCAACGCGGGGGGGCCGGAGAGACCCAGTACTTC. Translation: CASSQRGGAGETQYF.

The V and J genes are TRBV25-1 and TRBJ2-1, with 7 bases that match TRBD2. With 7 bases clipped from V and 2 bases from J, the junction kept 5 bases outside the gene matches. CDR1 and CDR2 (germline): MGHDK, SYGVNS. The CDR3 is made up of 14 amino acids. The DNA for the CDR3 is TGTGCCAGCACCAGCGGGGACCCCTACAATGAGCAGTTCTTC. Translated: CASTSGDPYNEQFF.

The CDR3: CSLSTGGKNEQFF. CDR3 nucleotides: TGCAGCCTTTCGACAGGGGGCAAGAATGAGCAGTTCTTC. This chain links TRBV29-1 with TRBJ2-1; 10 bases fit TRBD1. This CDR3 has 13 residues. The junction had 8 bases not matched to a gene; V was cut back by 8 bases and J by 7 bases. CDR1 is SQVTM and CDR2 is ANQGSEA in the germline V gene.

J is TRBJ2-5 and V is TRBV7-9, with TRBD2 identical over 7 bases. Germline loops: CDR1 SEHNR, CDR2 FQNEAQ (reference sequence). The length of the CDR3 is 13 residues. Germline trimming cut 4 bases from V and 4 bases from J; bases unmatched to any gene: 3. The CDR3 spells CASSYGGLETQYF. The DNA of the CDR3 is TGTGCCAGCAGCTACGGGGGGTTAGAGACCCAGTACTTC.

The rearrangement joins TRBV2 to TRBJ2-1; 12 nucleotides agree with TRBD1. CDR1 and CDR2 from the germline V gene are SNHLY and FYNNEI. This CDR3 region has 17 residues. J gave up 6 bases and V 1 base, and 7 bases lay outside the gene matches. CDR3 coding DNA: TGTGCCAGCAGTGAAGAGAGAGGGACAGGGGGCCGCAATGAGCAGTTCTTC. This codes for CASSEERGTGGRNEQFF.

This clone was detected only a few times. V is TRBV3-1 (or the pseudogene TRBV3-2) and J is TRBJ2-1; TRBD2 aligns across 10 bases. V lost 0 bases, J lost 1 base, and 12 bases stayed unmatched. The CDR3 runs to 20 residues. Germline CDR1 LGHDT, CDR2 YNNKEL (reference sequence). The CDR3, as DNA: TGTGCCAGCAGCCAAGAAGAGGGGCTAGCGGGGGCCAGATCCTACAATGAGCAGTTCTTC. Its protein product is CASSQEEGLAGARSYNEQFF.

In this sample, this clone turned up a few times. This chain connects TRBV4-2 to TRBJ2-5; TRBD2 matches 8 bases. V was pared by 1 base and J by 4 bases, with 5 bases of the junction left unmatched. The CDR3 is 15 amino acids. In germline, CDR1 is LGHNA, CDR2 YNFKEQ. The CDR3 reads CASSQGAGVGETQYF. The CDR3 bases are TGTGCCAGCAGCCAAGGAGCGGGGGTTGGAGAGACCCAGTACTTC.

The chain uses TRBV15 and TRBJ1-6, with a possible D match to TRBD1 (6 bases). Trimming left V 3 bases short and J 7 bases short, with 10 bases between. Germline V gene sequence: CDR1 LNHNV, CDR2 YYDKDF (reference sequence). The CDR3 spans 14 residues. For the CDR3, the DNA is TGTGCCACCAGCAGTCTACAGGGAAATTCACCCCTCCACTTT. It translates to CATSSLQGNSPLHF.

CDR3 sequence (DNA): TGTGCCAGCAGTATCGGGACAGGACTATACAATGAGCAGTTCTTC. It translates to CASSIGTGLYNEQFF. The chain carries TRBV9 and TRBJ2-1; 8 positions agree with TRBD1. This CDR3 is 15 amino acids long. Germline V lookup: CDR1 SGDLS, CDR2 YYNGEE. V lost 5 bases to trimming and J lost 4 bases; unmatched junction nucleotides: 8.